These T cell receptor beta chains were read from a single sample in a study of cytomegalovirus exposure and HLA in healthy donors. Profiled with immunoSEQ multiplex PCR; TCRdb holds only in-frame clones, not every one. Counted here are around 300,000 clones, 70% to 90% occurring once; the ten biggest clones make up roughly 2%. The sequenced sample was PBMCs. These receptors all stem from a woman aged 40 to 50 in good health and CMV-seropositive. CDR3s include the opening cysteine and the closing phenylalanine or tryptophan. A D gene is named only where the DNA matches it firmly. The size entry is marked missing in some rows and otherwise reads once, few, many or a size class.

CDR3 DNA: TGTGCCAGCAGCCAAGATTCGGGACTCCTCTACGAGCAGTACTTC
CDR3 protein: CASSQDSGLLYEQYF
V gene: TRBV4-2
D gene: -
J gene: TRBJ2-7
clone size: -

CDR3 DNA: TGTGCCTGGGTTGGGGAACGGAGCGGGAGCAACACCGGGGAGCTGTTTTTT
CDR3 protein: CAWVGERSGSNTGELFF
V gene: TRBV30
D gene: TRBD2
J gene: TRBJ2-2
clone size: -

CDR3 DNA: TGTGCCAGCAGCCGAAGCCCCTACGAGCAGTACTTC
CDR3 protein: CASSRSPYEQYF
V gene: TRBV9
D gene: -
J gene: TRBJ2-7
clone size: -

CDR3 DNA: TGTGCCAGCAGCGCGAGCTCCTATAATTCACCCCTCCACTTT
CDR3 protein: CASSASSYNSPLHF
V gene: TRBV2
D gene: -
J gene: TRBJ1-6
clone size: -

CDR3 DNA: TGTGCCAGCAGTTTATGGCAGGCTAAGAGGGAAGATCAGCCCCAGCATTTT
CDR3 protein: CASSLWQAKREDQPQHF
V gene: TRBV28
D gene: -
J gene: TRBJ1-5
clone size: -

CDR3 DNA: TGTGCCAGCAGCGTAGGGAGTATTGAGGGTCTTTATGGCTACACCTTC
CDR3 protein: CASSVGSIEGLYGYTF
V gene: TRBV9
D gene: -
J gene: TRBJ1-2
clone size: -

CDR3 DNA: TGTGCCTGGAGGGCGGAGAACTCCCACAATGAGCAGTTCTTC
CDR3 protein: CAWRAENSHNEQFF
V gene: TRBV30
D gene: -
J gene: TRBJ2-1
clone size: -

CDR3 DNA: TGTGCCAGCAGCTTCGGAGAGACCCAGTACTTC
CDR3 protein: CASSFGETQYF
V gene: TRBV7-3
D gene: -
J gene: TRBJ2-5
clone size: -

CDR3 DNA: TGTGCCAGCAGTTTAGAGCATGAGCAGTTCTTC
CDR3 protein: CASSLEHEQFF
V gene: TRBV28
D gene: -
J gene: TRBJ2-1
clone size: -

CDR3 DNA: TGTGCCAGCAGTCGCGACAGATGGAATTCACCCCTCCACTTT
CDR3 protein: CASSRDRWNSPLHF
V gene: TRBV6-5
D gene: -
J gene: TRBJ1-6
clone size: -

CDR3 DNA: TGTGCCTGGAGTGTACGTGGCAGGGGAGCCTACGAGCAGTACTTC
CDR3 protein: CAWSVRGRGAYEQYF
V gene: TRBV30
D gene: -
J gene: TRBJ2-7
clone size: -

CDR3 DNA: TGTGCCAGCAGCTTAAGGCGACTAGCGGGAGGGGAGACCCAGTACTTC
CDR3 protein: CASSLRRLAGGETQYF
V gene: TRBV11-3
D gene: TRBD2
J gene: TRBJ2-5
clone size: -

CDR3 DNA: TGTGCCAGCAAGGAGTGGGCGGGAGTTCCAGATACGCAGTATTTT
CDR3 protein: CASKEWAGVPDTQYF
V gene: TRBV5-8
D gene: TRBD2
J gene: TRBJ2-3
clone size: -

CDR3 DNA: TGTGCCAGCAGCCAAGGCACAGGAAGTCGGCCCCAGCATTTT
CDR3 protein: CASSQGTGSRPQHF
V gene: TRBV28
D gene: -
J gene: TRBJ1-5
clone size: -

CDR3 DNA: TGTGCCAGCAGTACCATAGCGGGGGGCAGTGAGGGCACAGATACGCAGTATTTT
CDR3 protein: CASSTIAGGSEGTDTQYF
V gene: TRBV28
D gene: TRBD2
J gene: TRBJ2-3
clone size: -

CDR3 DNA: TGCGCCAGCAGCTTCCGGGAGGCCTCATACAATGAGCAGTTCTTC
CDR3 protein: CASSFREASYNEQFF
V gene: TRBV5-1
D gene: TRBD2
J gene: TRBJ2-1
clone size: -

CDR3 DNA: TGTGCCTGGAGACTAGCGGGAGGGTTCACAGATACGCAGTATTTT
CDR3 protein: CAWRLAGGFTDTQYF
V gene: TRBV30
D gene: TRBD2
J gene: TRBJ2-3
clone size: -

CDR3 DNA: TGTGCCAGCAGTTACTCACCCAGGGGGACCTACGAGCAGTACTTC
CDR3 protein: CASSYSPRGTYEQYF
V gene: TRBV6-5
D gene: TRBD1
J gene: TRBJ2-7
clone size: -

CDR3 DNA: TGTGCCAGCAGCCAGGGGGGACAGGGGTATTCACCCCTCCACTTT
CDR3 protein: CASSQGGQGYSPLHF
V gene: TRBV11-1
D gene: TRBD1
J gene: TRBJ1-6
clone size: once

CDR3 DNA: TGTGCCAGCAGCCCGGGGGGGGAACCTGGGGCCAACGTCCTGACTTTC
CDR3 protein: CASSPGGEPGANVLTF
V gene: TRBV28
D gene: TRBD2
J gene: TRBJ2-6
clone size: -

CDR3 DNA: TGTGCCAGCGGCCTGAACACTGAAGCTTTCTTT
CDR3 protein: CASGLNTEAFF
V gene: TRBV28
D gene: -
J gene: TRBJ1-1
clone size: few

CDR3 DNA: TGTGCCAGCAGCCGAGTGTACGAGCAGTACTTC
CDR3 protein: CASSRVYEQYF
V gene: TRBV11-3
D gene: -
J gene: TRBJ2-7
clone size: few

CDR3 DNA: TGTGCCGGAACGGGACTAGCGTCTAGCACAGATACGCAGTATTTT
CDR3 protein: CAGTGLASSTDTQYF
V gene: TRBV6-1
D gene: TRBD2
J gene: TRBJ2-3
clone size: -

CDR3 DNA: TGCGCCAGCAGCTTGGCTCACCAGGACACCGGGGAGCTGTTTTTT
CDR3 protein: CASSLAHQDTGELFF
V gene: TRBV5-1
D gene: -
J gene: TRBJ2-2
clone size: -

CDR3 DNA: TGCGCCAGCAGCTTCGGGACTAGCGGGAGGGGGGTAAACTACAATGAGCAGTTCTTC
CDR3 protein: CASSFGTSGRGVNYNEQFF
V gene: TRBV5-1
D gene: TRBD2
J gene: TRBJ2-1
clone size: -

CDR3 DNA: TGTGCCAGCAGTGAAGCTTACCGCGCTAGCGGGAGGCAGGAGACCCAGTACTTC
CDR3 protein: CASSEAYRASGRQETQYF
V gene: TRBV6-1
D gene: TRBD2
J gene: TRBJ2-5
clone size: few

CDR3 DNA: TGTGCCAGCTCAATAGAACTCGGACAGGGAAAAATGAACACTGAAGCTTTCTTT
CDR3 protein: CASSIELGQGKMNTEAFF
V gene: TRBV18
D gene: TRBD1
J gene: TRBJ1-1
clone size: -

CDR3 DNA: TGCGCCAGCAGCCAAGAGGGCGGGGGAGGGGGAAAACTGTTTTTT
CDR3 protein: CASSQEGGGGGKLFF
V gene: TRBV4-1
D gene: -
J gene: TRBJ1-4
clone size: -

CDR3 DNA: TGTGCCAGCAGCCCACCGGGACTAGCGGGGGGCTACGAGCAGTACTTC
CDR3 protein: CASSPPGLAGGYEQYF
V gene: TRBV7-8
D gene: TRBD2
J gene: TRBJ2-7
clone size: few

CDR3 DNA: TGTGCCAGCAGCTTAGCGGCGGGGGCCCCCACGCGAATCTACGAGCAGTACTTC
CDR3 protein: CASSLAAGAPTRIYEQYF
V gene: TRBV7-2
D gene: -
J gene: TRBJ2-7
clone size: -

CDR3 DNA: TGTGCCAGCAGCCAAGTACTAGCGGGAGTAAGCGCCTACGGGCAGTACTTC
CDR3 protein: CASSQVLAGVSAYGQYF
V gene: TRBV4-2
D gene: TRBD2
J gene: TRBJ2-7
clone size: -

CDR3 DNA: TGTGCCAGCAGCTTTGGGACAGGGGGGTCTTATGAAAAACTGTTTTTT
CDR3 protein: CASSFGTGGSYEKLFF
V gene: TRBV5-5
D gene: TRBD1
J gene: TRBJ1-4
clone size: -

CDR3 DNA: TGTGCCAGCAGCAATCGACTAGCGGGAGGGCCATTAAATGAGCAGTTCTTC
CDR3 protein: CASSNRLAGGPLNEQFF
V gene: TRBV2
D gene: TRBD2
J gene: TRBJ2-1
clone size: -

CDR3 DNA: TGTGCCAGCAGCCATCCCCCAAAGCCCCGAGCTTTCTTT
CDR3 protein: CASSHPPKPRAFF
V gene: TRBV11-2
D gene: -
J gene: TRBJ1-1
clone size: -

CDR3 DNA: TGTGCCAGCACCGGGACAGGCTTTGGCTACACCTTC
CDR3 protein: CASTGTGFGYTF
V gene: TRBV27
D gene: TRBD1
J gene: TRBJ1-2
clone size: -

CDR3 DNA: TGTGCCAGCAGTGAACCTTGGGGGGAGAGGCTAGAGACCCAGTACTTC
CDR3 protein: CASSEPWGERLETQYF
V gene: TRBV6-1
D gene: -
J gene: TRBJ2-5
clone size: -

CDR3 DNA: TGCGCCAGCATCCCTTCAGGGTCCCCGGGTGGCTACACCTTC
CDR3 protein: CASIPSGSPGGYTF
V gene: TRBV6-5
D gene: -
J gene: TRBJ1-2
clone size: -

CDR3 DNA: TGTGCCAGCAGCTTAGTCCCTAGCCTCGGCAATGAGCAGTTCTTC
CDR3 protein: CASSLVPSLGNEQFF
V gene: TRBV7-9
D gene: -
J gene: TRBJ2-1
clone size: -

CDR3 DNA: TGCGCCAGCAGCTTGATTAGGGGTGCCTACGAGCAGTACTTC
CDR3 protein: CASSLIRGAYEQYF
V gene: TRBV5-1
D gene: -
J gene: TRBJ2-7
clone size: -

CDR3 DNA: TGTGCCAGCAGGCAGGGGGGCTCCTACGAGCAGTACTTC
CDR3 protein: CASRQGGSYEQYF
V gene: TRBV7-3
D gene: -
J gene: TRBJ2-7
clone size: -

CDR3 DNA: TGCGCCAGCAGCGCCGGACTAGCGGGAGACGAGCAGTACTTC
CDR3 protein: CASSAGLAGDEQYF
V gene: TRBV5-1
D gene: TRBD2
J gene: TRBJ2-7
clone size: -

CDR3 DNA: TGTGCCAGCAGCGTAGCCGGGACAGCCTTGAATGAGCAGTTCTTC
CDR3 protein: CASSVAGTALNEQFF
V gene: TRBV9
D gene: TRBD1
J gene: TRBJ2-1
clone size: -

CDR3 DNA: TGTGCCAGCAGCCACCCTACCTCACCCGAGCAGTTCTTC
CDR3 protein: CASSHPTSPEQFF
V gene: TRBV11-2
D gene: -
J gene: TRBJ2-1
clone size: -

CDR3 DNA: TGCGCCAGCAGCTTGGTTCCGGGGAGTGGGGCCAACGTCCTGACTTTC
CDR3 protein: CASSLVPGSGANVLTF
V gene: TRBV5-1
D gene: -
J gene: TRBJ2-6
clone size: once

CDR3 DNA: TGTGCTAGCAGCTTGGCCGCGCGGGGCACCGGGGAGCTGTTTTTT
CDR3 protein: CASSLAARGTGELFF
V gene: TRBV7-7
D gene: -
J gene: TRBJ2-2
clone size: -

CDR3 DNA: TGTGCCAGCAGCCTCAGCGGGAGGGGAGGAGATACGCAGTATTTT
CDR3 protein: CASSLSGRGGDTQYF
V gene: TRBV7-8
D gene: TRBD2
J gene: TRBJ2-3
clone size: -

CDR3 DNA: TGCGCCAGCAGCTTGGGGACAGGGTACGAGCAGTACTTC
CDR3 protein: CASSLGTGYEQYF
V gene: TRBV5-1
D gene: TRBD1
J gene: TRBJ2-7
clone size: few

CDR3 DNA: TGTGCCAGCAGCTTGCGGGTCAGGGACATGTATGGCTACACCTTC
CDR3 protein: CASSLRVRDMYGYTF
V gene: TRBV13
D gene: -
J gene: TRBJ1-2
clone size: once

CDR3 DNA: TGTGCCAGCTCACACTGGGACAGGGGGAATGAGCAGTTCTTC
CDR3 protein: CASSHWDRGNEQFF
V gene: TRBV18
D gene: TRBD1
J gene: TRBJ2-1
clone size: -

CDR3 DNA: TGCGCCAGCACCGACCCGAGGACTAGCGGGTCCGAGCAGTACTTC
CDR3 protein: CASTDPRTSGSEQYF
V gene: TRBV5-1
D gene: TRBD2
J gene: TRBJ2-7
clone size: once

CDR3 DNA: TGTGCCAGCAGCTTACGTACAGGGAACGGAAACACCATATATTTT
CDR3 protein: CASSLRTGNGNTIYF
V gene: TRBV7-2
D gene: -
J gene: TRBJ1-3
clone size: -

CDR3 DNA: TGTGCCAGCAGAAGAGACATAGGCGGGGAGCTGTTTTTT
CDR3 protein: CASRRDIGGELFF
V gene: TRBV6-1
D gene: -
J gene: TRBJ2-2
clone size: -

CDR3 DNA: TGTGCCAGCAGCCGTCAACCGGGACAGGGGAACCACGAGCAGTACTTC
CDR3 protein: CASSRQPGQGNHEQYF
V gene: TRBV27
D gene: TRBD1
J gene: TRBJ2-7
clone size: -

CDR3 DNA: TGTGCCAGCACCCCCGACAGGGTAAACACTGAAGCCTTCTTT
CDR3 protein: CASTPDRVNTEAFF
V gene: TRBV7-2
D gene: TRBD1
J gene: TRBJ1-1
clone size: -

CDR3 DNA: TGTGCCAGCAGTGGAGGGGCAGGGAAATCTGAAGCTTTCTTT
CDR3 protein: CASSGGAGKSEAFF
V gene: TRBV6-5
D gene: -
J gene: TRBJ1-1
clone size: -

CDR3 DNA: TGTGCCATCAGGGGACTAGCGGAGTCCTACGAGCAGTACTTC
CDR3 protein: CAIRGLAESYEQYF
V gene: TRBV10-3
D gene: TRBD2
J gene: TRBJ2-7
clone size: -

CDR3 DNA: TGCGCCAGCAGCCTAGCGGTTAGCTCCTACAATGAGCAGTTCTTC
CDR3 protein: CASSLAVSSYNEQFF
V gene: TRBV5-1
D gene: TRBD2
J gene: TRBJ2-1
clone size: -

CDR3 DNA: TGTGCCATCAGACACCCGGGGGGCGTGAACACTGAAGCTTTCTTT
CDR3 protein: CAIRHPGGVNTEAFF
V gene: TRBV10-3
D gene: -
J gene: TRBJ1-1
clone size: -

CDR3 DNA: TGTGCCAGCAGTGAGGGAAGCGGGACGCCCGGGGGGCAGCCCCAGCATTTT
CDR3 protein: CASSEGSGTPGGQPQHF
V gene: TRBV6-1
D gene: -
J gene: TRBJ1-5
clone size: -